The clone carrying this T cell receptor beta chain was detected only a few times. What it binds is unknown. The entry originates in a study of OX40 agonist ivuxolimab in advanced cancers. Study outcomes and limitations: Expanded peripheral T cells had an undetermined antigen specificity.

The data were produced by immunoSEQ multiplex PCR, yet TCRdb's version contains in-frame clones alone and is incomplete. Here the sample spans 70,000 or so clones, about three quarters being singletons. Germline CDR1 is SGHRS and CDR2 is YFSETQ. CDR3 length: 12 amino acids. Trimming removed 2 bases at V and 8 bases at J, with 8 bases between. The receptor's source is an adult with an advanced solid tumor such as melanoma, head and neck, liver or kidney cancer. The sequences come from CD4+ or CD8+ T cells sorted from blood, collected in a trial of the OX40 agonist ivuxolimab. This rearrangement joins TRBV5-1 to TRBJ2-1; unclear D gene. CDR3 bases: TGCGCCAGCAGCTTAAGGTGGGATGAGCAGTTCTTC. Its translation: CASSLRWDEQFF.